This T cell receptor beta chain came from a study of blood T cell repertoires in COVID-19 (dated by TCRdb to 2020 to 2021). Concerning the study at large: The collaborator samples originated in the United States, Italy and Spain and spanned the acute and convalescent phases of COVID-19. Deeply sampled blood TCRbeta repertoires from subjects exposed to, actively infected with, or recovered from COVID-19 were included in the dataset. Sample metadata almost always included a de-identified subject ID, COVID-19 status, age in years and sex. Where available, HLA class I and class II types were obtained from metadata supplied by the sample provider rather than from assay-based typing. The material from the prospective study consisted of cDNA or gDNA derived from T cells, B-cell-depleted T cells, or PBMCs. The repertoires were released in a freely available public database meant as a resource for research on the immune response to SARS-CoV-2. The samples were drawn from two sources: the first 160 participants of the ongoing ImmuneRACE study, and 1,200 or so subjects contributed by 6 global collaborators.

Trimmed from V: 5 bases; trimmed from J: 0 bases; junction bases lacking a gene match: 10. CDR1 and CDR2 (SQVTM, ANQGSEA) derive from the germline V gene. The CDR3 goes from the cysteine to the phenylalanine over 15 residues. The entry retains the CDR3 DNA only, 45 bases that are in frame from base 1. Study-wide conclusions, independent of this receptor: The amount of clinical and demographic metadata varied by source and participant and was provided uncurated.

Details on this clone: There is no known antigen for this receptor. Base-call qualities are not available, and no considerably larger clone is one nucleotide away.

TCRbeta CDR3 regions were amplified from genomic DNA by means of the immunoSEQ Assay, a bias-controlled multiplex PCR. As for the authors' bioinformatics: Nucleated cell counts per sample were estimated from amplification of reference gene primers within the assay. To quantify the absolute abundance of each unique TCRbeta CDR3 rearrangement, sequence reads were collapsed and filtered. For each sample, productive Simpson clonality was calculated by taking the square root of Simpson's diversity index across productive rearrangements. TCRdb took over this immuneACCESS table, retaining in-frame rearrangements with V and J assigned. Such tables are incomplete; in checked studies, under half of the missing clones stem from an unresolved V gene, and the remainder is unexplained. V, J and clone size are those of that table, while D and trimming were read from the DNA. Within this sample are about 300,000 clones, with more than 75% of them counted one time only. Clones ranked in the top ten supply 8% to 13% of the sample.

In the prospective study, participants were about 18 to 100 years old, resided in approximately 22 geographic areas of the United States, and were enrolled through a virtual design. To assign participants to cohorts, the prospective study relied on clinical history that participants themselves reported in a screening survey and a study questionnaire. ImmuneRACE Cohort 3 recovered participants were defined by two consecutive negative NP/OP PCR tests, healthcare professional clearance, or symptom resolution. Each participant in the prospective study had whole blood, serum and a nasopharyngeal or oropharyngeal swab collected by mobile phlebotomists. Participants in the prospective study had the option to provide additional blood draws and questionnaires over a roughly 2-month period. Before DNA extraction, prospective study blood samples were shipped either frozen or at room temperature.

The clonotype comes from a woman younger than 30 who had recovered from COVID-19. Sequenced: PBMCs or T cells enriched from blood (not recorded which). The chain uses TRBV29-1 and TRBJ2-7; TRBD1 fits 7 bases in the junction. The CDR3 is CSVLGGDLSSYEQYF. The DNA sequence is as follows: TGCAGCGTTTTAGGGGGCGATTTGAGCTCCTACGAGCAGTACTTC.